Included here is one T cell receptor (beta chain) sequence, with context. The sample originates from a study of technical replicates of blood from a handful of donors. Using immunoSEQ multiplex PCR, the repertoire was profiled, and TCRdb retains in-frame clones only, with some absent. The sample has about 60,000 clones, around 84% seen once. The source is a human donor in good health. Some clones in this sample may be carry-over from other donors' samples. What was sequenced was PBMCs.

CDR3 protein: CASSKVYRGSSGWYEQYF. The CDR3 nucleotides read TGTGCCAGCAGCAAAGTATACAGGGGCAGCTCGGGGTGGTACGAGCAGTACTTC. V usage is TRBV21-1 and J usage is TRBJ2-7; the DNA was not used to check the table's D call, TRBD1. TRBV21-1 is a listed pseudogene. The CDR3 has 18 amino acids.